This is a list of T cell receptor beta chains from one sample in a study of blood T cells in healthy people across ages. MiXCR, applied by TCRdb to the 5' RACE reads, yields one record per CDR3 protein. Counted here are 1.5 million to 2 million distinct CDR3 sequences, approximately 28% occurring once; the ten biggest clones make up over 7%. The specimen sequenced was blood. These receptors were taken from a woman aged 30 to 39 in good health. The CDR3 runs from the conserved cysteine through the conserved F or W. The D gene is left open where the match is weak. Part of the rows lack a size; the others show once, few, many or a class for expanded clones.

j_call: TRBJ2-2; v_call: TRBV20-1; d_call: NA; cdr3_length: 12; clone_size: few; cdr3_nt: TGCAGTGCCCCGGGGACCGCCGGGGAGCTGTTTTTT; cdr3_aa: CSAPGTAGELFF
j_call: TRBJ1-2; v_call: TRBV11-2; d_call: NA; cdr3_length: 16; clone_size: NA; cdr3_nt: TGTGCCAGCAGCTTCGAGGGCCTCTCTTCCTCCTATGGCTACACCTTC; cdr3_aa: CASSFEGLSSSYGYTF
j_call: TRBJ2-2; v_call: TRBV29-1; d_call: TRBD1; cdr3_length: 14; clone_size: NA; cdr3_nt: TGCAGCGTAAGGACAGGGGCGGACACCGGGGAGCTGTTTTTT; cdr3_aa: CSVRTGADTGELFF
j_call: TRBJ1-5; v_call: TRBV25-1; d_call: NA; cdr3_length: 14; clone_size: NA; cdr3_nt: TGTGCCAGACCTGGTTTGGGAATCGATCAGCCCCAGCATTTT; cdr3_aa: CARPGLGIDQPQHF
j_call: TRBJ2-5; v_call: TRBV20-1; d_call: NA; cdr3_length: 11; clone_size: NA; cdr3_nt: TGCAGTACCATGGAGAAGGAGACCCAGTACTTC; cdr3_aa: CSTMEKETQYF
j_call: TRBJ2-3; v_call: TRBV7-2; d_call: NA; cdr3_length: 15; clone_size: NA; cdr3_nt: TGTGCCAGCAGCTTAGTGTCGAAACTGGCAGATACGCAGTATTTT; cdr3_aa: CASSLVSKLADTQYF
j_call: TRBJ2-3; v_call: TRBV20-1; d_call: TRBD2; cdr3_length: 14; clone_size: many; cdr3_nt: TGCAGTGCTAGAGTAAGACTAGCGGCAGATACGCAGTATTTT; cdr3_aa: CSARVRLAADTQYF
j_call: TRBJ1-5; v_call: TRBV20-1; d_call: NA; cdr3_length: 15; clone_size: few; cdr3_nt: TGCAGTGCTAGAGATCAGGGGTATGGCAATCAGCCCCAGCATTTT; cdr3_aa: CSARDQGYGNQPQHF
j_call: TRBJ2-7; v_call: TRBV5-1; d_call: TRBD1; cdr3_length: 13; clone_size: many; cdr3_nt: TGCGCCAGCACCGGGACAGGGGGCCACGAGCAGTACTTC; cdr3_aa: CASTGTGGHEQYF
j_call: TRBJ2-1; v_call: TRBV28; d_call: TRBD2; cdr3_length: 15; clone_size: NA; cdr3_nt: TGTGCCAGCAGTTTCCCTAGCGGGGGAAGGAATGAGCAGTTCTTC; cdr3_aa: CASSFPSGGRNEQFF
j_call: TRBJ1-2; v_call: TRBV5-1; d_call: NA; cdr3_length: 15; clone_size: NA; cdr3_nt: TGCGCCAGCCGGCGGGAGTCAAGAGGTCCCTATGGCTACACCTTC; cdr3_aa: CASRRESRGPYGYTF
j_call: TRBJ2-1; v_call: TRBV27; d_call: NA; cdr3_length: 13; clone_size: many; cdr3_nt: TGTGCCAGCAGTTTACAGGGTCTCAATGAGCAGTTCTTC; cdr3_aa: CASSLQGLNEQFF
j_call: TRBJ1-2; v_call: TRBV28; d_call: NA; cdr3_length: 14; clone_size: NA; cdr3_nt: TGTGCCAGCAGTTTGGAGTCTCTGGGGAGTGGCTACACCTTC; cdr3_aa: CASSLESLGSGYTF
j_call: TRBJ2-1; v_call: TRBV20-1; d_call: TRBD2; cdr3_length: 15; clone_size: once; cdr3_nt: TGCAGTGCTAGGGGACTAGTGGATATAATTAATGAGCAGTTCTTC; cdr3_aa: CSARGLVDIINEQFF
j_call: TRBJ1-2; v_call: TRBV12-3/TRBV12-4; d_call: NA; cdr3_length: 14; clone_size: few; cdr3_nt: TGTGCCAGCACTCGAGGGGGGGCGGACTATGGCTACACCTTC; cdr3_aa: CASTRGGADYGYTF
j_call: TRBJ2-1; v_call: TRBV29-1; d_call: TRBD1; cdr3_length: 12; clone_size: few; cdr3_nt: TGCAGCGTGAAACGGACAGGGAGGGAGCAGTTCTTC; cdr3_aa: CSVKRTGREQFF
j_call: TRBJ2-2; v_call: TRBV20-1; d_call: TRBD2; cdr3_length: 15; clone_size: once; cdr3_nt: TGCAGTGTCACTATGGGGCTAGCGGGGACCGGGGAGCTGTTTTTT; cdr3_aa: CSVTMGLAGTGELFF
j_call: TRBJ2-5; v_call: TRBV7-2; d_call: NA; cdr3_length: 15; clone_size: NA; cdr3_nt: TGTGCCAGCAGCTTCGCCCATGGGGGACAAGAGACCCAGTACTTC; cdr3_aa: CASSFAHGGQETQYF
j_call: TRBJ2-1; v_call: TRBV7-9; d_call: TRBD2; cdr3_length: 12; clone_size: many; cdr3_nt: TGTGCCAGCAGTGGGGGGGACAATGAGCAGTTCTTC; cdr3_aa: CASSGGDNEQFF
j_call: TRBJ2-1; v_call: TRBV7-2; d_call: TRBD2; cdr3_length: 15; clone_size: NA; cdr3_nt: TGTGCCAGCAGCCTCTGGACTAGTTGGGAAAATGAGCAGTTCTTC; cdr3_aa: CASSLWTSWENEQFF
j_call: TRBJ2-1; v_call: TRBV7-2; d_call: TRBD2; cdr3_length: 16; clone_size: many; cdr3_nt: TGTGCCAGCAGCTCTAGGGCGGGAGATTGGAGCAATGAGCAGTTCTTC; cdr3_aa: CASSSRAGDWSNEQFF
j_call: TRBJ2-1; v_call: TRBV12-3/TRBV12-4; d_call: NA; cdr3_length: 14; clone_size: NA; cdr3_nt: TGTGCCAGCAGCCACAGGGACCCCGCCCATGAGCAGTTCTTC; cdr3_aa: CASSHRDPAHEQFF
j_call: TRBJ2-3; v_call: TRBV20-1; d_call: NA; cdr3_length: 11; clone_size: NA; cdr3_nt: TGCAGTGCTAACGAACTTAATACGCAGTATTTT; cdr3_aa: CSANELNTQYF
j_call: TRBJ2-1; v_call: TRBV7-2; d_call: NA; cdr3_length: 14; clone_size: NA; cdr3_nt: TGTGCCAGCAGCTTAGTGAACGGGAACGATGAGCACTTCTTC; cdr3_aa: CASSLVNGNDEHFF
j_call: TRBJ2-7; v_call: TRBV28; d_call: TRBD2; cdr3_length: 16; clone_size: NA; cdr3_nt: TGTGCCAGCAGCTACACCTCGACTAGCGACTCCTGCGAGCAGTACTTC; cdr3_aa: CASSYTSTSDSCEQYF
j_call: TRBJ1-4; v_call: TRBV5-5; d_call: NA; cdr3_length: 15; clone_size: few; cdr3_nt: TGTGCCAGCAGCGTCCGGGGGATGGGGGATGAAAAACTGTTTTTT; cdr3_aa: CASSVRGMGDEKLFF
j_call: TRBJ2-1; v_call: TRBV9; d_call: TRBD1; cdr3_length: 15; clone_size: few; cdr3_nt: TGTGCCAGCAGCACGGACAGGGGGCCTTACAGTGAGCAGTTCTTC; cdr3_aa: CASSTDRGPYSEQFF
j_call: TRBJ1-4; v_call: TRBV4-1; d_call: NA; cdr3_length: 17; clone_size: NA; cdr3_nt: TGCGCCAGCAGCCAGCTCCCCCCACAGGGTTCAAATGAAAAACTGTTTTTT; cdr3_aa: CASSQLPPQGSNEKLFF
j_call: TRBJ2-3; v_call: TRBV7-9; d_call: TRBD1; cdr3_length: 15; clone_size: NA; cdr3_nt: TGTGCCAGCAGCTCTCGGGACAGGGAACCCGATACGCAGTATTTT; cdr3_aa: CASSSRDREPDTQYF
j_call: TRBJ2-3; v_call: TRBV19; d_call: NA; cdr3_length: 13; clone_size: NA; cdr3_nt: TGTGCCAGTACGGGCACCATAGCAGATATGCAGTATTTT; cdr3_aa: CASTGTIADMQYF
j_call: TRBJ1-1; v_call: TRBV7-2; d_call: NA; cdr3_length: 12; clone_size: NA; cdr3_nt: TGTGCCAGCAGCTGGAAGGCGGCTGAAGCTTTCTTT; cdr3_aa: CASSWKAAEAFF
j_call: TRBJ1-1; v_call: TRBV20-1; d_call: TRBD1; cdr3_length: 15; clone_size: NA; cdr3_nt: TGCAGTGCTCCTCAGGGGGCGCAGGGGAACACTGAAGCTTTCTTT; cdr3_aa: CSAPQGAQGNTEAFF
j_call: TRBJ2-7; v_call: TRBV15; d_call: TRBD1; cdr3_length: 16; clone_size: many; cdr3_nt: TGTGCCACCAGCAGAGATTTAGACAGGGGAGTCTACGAGCAGTACTTC; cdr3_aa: CATSRDLDRGVYEQYF
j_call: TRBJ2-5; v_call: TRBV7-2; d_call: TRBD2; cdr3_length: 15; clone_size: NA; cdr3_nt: TGTGCCAGCAGCACCGACGGGAGGGCCGGTGAGACCCAGTACTTC; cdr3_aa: CASSTDGRAGETQYF
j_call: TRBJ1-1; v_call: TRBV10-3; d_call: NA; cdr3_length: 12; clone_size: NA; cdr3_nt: TGTGCCGTCTCATCAGCAGTCACTGAAGCTTTCTTT; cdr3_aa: CAVSSAVTEAFF
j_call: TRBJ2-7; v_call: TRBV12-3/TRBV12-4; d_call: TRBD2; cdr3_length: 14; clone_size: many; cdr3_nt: TGTGCCAGCAGTCCCAGCGGGAGTGGGTACGAGCAGTACTTC; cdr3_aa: CASSPSGSGYEQYF
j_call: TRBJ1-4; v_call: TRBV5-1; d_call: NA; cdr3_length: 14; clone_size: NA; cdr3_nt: TGCGCCAGCACCCAGGGAGTCCCTAATAAAAAACTGTTTTTT; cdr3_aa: CASTQGVPNKKLFF
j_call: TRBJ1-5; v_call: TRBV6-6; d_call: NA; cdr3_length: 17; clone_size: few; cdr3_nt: TGTGCCAGCAGTTGGGGTTGGGACACCCGAGGGACTCAGCCCCAGCATTTT; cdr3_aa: CASSWGWDTRGTQPQHF
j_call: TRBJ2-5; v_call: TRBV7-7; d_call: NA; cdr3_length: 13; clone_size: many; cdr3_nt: TGTGCCAGCAGTGACCGGGACTCGGGGACCCAGTACTTC; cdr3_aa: CASSDRDSGTQYF
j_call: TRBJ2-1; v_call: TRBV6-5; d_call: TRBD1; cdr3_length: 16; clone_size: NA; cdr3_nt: TGTGCCAGCAGTCGTACTCGGGACAGGGGCTTCAATGAGCAGTTCTTC; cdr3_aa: CASSRTRDRGFNEQFF
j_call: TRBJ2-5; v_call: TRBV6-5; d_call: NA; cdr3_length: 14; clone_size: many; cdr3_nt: TGTGCCAGCAGCACTCCCGGGGTAGGGGAGACCCAGTACTTC; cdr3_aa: CASSTPGVGETQYF
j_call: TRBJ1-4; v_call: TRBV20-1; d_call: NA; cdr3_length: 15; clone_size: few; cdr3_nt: TGCAGTGCTAGATCTAACCGGGCCTCTAATGAAAAACTGTTTTTT; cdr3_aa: CSARSNRASNEKLFF
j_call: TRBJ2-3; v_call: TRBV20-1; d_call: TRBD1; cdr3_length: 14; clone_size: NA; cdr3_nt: TGCAGTGCTAGCGGGACAGGGGCAACAGATACGCAGTATTTT; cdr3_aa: CSASGTGATDTQYF
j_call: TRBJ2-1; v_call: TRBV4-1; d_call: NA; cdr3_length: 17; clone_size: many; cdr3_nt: TGCGCCAGCAGCCAAGATCCCAGCCCAATTGAACCCAATGAGCAGTTCTTC; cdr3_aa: CASSQDPSPIEPNEQFF
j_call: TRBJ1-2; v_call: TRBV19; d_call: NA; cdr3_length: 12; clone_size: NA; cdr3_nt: TGTGCCAGCCTAGCAGGGATGAGCGGCTACACCTTC; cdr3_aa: CASLAGMSGYTF